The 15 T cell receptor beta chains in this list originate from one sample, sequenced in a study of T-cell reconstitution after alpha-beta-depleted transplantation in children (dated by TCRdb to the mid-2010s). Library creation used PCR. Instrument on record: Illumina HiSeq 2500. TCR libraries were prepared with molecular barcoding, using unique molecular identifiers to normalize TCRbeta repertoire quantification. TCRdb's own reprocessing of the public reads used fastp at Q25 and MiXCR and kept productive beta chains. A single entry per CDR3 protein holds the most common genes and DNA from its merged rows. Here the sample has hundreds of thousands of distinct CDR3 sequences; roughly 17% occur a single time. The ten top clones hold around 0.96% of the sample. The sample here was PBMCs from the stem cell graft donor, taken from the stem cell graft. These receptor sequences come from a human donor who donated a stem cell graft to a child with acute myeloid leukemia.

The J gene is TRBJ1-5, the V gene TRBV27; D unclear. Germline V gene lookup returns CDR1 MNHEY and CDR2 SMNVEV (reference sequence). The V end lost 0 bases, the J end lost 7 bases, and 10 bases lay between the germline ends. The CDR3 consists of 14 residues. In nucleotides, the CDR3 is TGTGCCAGCAGTTTATCGTGGATCGGGCAGCCCCAGCATTTT. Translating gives CASSLSWIGQPQHF.

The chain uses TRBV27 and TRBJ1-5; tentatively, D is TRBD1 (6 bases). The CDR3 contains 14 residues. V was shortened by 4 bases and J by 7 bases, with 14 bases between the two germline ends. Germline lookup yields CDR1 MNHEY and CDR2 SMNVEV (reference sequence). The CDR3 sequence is CASSSAGAGQPQHF. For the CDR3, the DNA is TGTGCCAGCAGTTCCGCAGGGGCGGGACAGCCCCAGCATTTT.

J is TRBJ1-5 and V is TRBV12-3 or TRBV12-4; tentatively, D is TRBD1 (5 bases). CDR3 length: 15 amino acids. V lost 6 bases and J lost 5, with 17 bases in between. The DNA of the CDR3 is TGTGCCAGCAGCAAAGTGGGGAGCAGGGATCAGCCCCAGCATTTT. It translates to CASSKVGSRDQPQHF.

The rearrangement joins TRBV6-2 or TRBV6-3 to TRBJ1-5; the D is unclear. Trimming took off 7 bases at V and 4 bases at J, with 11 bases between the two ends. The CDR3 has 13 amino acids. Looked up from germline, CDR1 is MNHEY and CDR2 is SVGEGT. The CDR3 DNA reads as TGTGCCAGCACCCCCGACAAAAATCAGCCCCAGCATTTT. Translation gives CASTPDKNQPQHF.

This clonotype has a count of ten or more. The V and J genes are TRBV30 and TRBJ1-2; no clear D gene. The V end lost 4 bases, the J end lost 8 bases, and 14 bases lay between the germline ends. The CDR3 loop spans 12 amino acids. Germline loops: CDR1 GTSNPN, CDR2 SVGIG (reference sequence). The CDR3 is CAWKYGSSGYTF. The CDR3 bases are TGTGCCTGGAAGTATGGATCGAGCGGCTACACCTTC. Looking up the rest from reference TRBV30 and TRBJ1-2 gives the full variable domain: SQTIHQWPATLVQPVGSPLSLECTVEGTSNPNLYWYRQAAGRGLQLLFYSVGIGQISSEVPQNLSASRPQDRQFILSSKKLLLSDSGFYLCAWKYGSSGYTFGSGTRLTVV.

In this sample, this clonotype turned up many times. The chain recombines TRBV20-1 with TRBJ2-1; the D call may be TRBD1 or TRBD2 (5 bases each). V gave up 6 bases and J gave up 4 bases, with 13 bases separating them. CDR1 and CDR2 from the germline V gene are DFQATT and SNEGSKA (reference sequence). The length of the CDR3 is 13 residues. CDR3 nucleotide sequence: TGCAGTGCATCACCGGGACCATACAATGAGCAGTTCTTC. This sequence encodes CSASPGPYNEQFF.

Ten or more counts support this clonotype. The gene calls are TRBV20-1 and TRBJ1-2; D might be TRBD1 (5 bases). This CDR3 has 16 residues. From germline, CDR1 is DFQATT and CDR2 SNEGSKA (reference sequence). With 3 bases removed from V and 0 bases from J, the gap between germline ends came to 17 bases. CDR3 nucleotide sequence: TGCAGTGCTAGGTTTGGGGGAGTAAATCCTAACTATGGCTACACCTTC. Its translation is CSARFGGVNPNYGYTF.

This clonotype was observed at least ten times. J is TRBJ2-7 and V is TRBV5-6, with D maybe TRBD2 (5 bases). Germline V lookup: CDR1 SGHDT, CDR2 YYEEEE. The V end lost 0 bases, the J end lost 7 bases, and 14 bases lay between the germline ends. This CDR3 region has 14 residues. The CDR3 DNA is TGTGCCAGCAGCTTGGGGACGGGGTCTCAAGAGCAGTACGTC. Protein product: CASSLGTGSQEQYV.

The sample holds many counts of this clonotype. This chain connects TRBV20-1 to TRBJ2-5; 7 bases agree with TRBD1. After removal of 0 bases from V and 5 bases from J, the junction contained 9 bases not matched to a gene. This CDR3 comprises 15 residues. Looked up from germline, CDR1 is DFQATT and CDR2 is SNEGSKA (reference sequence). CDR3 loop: CSARDSEGGGETQYF. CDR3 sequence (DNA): TGCAGTGCTAGAGATTCAGAAGGGGGCGGCGAGACCCAGTACTTC.

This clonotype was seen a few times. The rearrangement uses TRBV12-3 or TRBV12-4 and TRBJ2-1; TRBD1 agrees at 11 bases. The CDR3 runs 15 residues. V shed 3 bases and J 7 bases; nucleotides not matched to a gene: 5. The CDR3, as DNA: TGTGCCAGCAGTTTCGGACAGGGGGCGCCGAATGAGCAGTTCTTC. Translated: CASSFGQGAPNEQFF.

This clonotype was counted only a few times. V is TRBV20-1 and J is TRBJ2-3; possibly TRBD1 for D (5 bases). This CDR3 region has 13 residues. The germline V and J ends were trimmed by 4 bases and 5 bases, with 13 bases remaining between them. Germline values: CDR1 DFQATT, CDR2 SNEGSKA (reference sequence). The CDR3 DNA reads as TGCAGTGCTACGGCAAGGGGTAGAGATACGCAGTATTTT. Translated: CSATARGRDTQYF.

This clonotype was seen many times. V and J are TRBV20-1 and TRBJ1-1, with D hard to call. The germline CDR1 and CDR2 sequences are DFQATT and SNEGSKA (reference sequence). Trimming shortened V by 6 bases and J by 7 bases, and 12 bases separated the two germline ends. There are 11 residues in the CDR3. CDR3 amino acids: CSATDHYEAFF. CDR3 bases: TGCAGTGCCACGGATCACTATGAAGCTTTCTTT.

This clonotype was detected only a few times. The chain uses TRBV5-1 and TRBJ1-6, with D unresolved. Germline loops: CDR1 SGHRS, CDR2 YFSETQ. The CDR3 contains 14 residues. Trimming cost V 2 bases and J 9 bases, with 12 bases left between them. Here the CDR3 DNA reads TGCGCCAGCAGCTTTTCGTCAGTCCGTTCACCCCTCCACTTT. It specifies CASSFSSVRSPLHF.

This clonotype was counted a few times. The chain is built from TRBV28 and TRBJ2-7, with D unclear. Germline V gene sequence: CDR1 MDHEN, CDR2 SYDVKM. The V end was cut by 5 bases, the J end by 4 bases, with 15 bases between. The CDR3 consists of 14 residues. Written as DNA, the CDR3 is TGTGCCAGCAGTGTGGCCGTCAAAGGGTACGAGCAGTACGTC. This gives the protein CASSVAVKGYEQYV.

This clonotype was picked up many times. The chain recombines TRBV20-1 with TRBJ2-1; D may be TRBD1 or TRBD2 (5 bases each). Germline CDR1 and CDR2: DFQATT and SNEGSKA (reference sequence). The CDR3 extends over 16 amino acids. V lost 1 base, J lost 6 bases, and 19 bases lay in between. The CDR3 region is CSARGGSAGSGNEQFF. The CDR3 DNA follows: TGCAGTGCTAGAGGCGGGTCGGCAGGGTCAGGCAATGAGCAGTTCTTC.